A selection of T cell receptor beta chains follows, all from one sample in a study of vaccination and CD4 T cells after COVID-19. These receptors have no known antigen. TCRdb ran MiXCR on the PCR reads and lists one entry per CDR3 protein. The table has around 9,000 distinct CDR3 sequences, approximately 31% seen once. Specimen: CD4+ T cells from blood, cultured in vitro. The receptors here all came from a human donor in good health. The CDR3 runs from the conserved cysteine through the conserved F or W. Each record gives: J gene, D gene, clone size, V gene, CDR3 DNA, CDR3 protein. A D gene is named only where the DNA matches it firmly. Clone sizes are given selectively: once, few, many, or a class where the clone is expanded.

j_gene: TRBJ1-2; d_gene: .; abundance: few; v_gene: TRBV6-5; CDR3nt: TGTGCCAGCAGTTACTCGGGGGCTGGCTACACCTTC; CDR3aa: CASSYSGAGYTF
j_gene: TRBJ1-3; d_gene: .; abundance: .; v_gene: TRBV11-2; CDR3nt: TGTGCCAGCAGCTTTCCCCGCGGCTCTGGAAACACCATATATTTT; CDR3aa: CASSFPRGSGNTIYF
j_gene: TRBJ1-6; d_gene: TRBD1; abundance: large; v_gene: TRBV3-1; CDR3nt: TGTGCCAGCACCAGGACAGGTCCGGGGAGTTCACCCCTCCACTTT; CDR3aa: CASTRTGPGSSPLHF
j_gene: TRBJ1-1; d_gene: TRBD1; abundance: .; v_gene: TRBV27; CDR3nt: TGTGCCAGCACACCGGGACAGGGTGACATGAACACTGAAGCTTTCTTT; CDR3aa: CASTPGQGDMNTEAFF
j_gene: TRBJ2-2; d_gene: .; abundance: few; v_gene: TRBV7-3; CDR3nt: TGTGCCAGCAGCCCAAACGGGGTGGCCGGGGAGCTGTTTTTT; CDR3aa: CASSPNGVAGELFF
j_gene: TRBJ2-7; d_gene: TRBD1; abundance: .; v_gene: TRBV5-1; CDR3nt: TGCGCCAGCAGCCCACAGGGGCCTTCCTACGAGCAGTACTTC; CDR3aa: CASSPQGPSYEQYF
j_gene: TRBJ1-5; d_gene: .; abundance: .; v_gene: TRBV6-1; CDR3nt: TGTGCCAGCAGTGAGGGGAGGTATGGCAATCAGCCCCAGCATTTT; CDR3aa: CASSEGRYGNQPQHF
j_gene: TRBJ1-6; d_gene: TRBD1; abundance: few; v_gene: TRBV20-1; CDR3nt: TGCAGTGCTAGAGAAGCTCCCGACAGGGAGAGTTCACCCCTCCACTTT; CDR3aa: CSAREAPDRESSPLHF
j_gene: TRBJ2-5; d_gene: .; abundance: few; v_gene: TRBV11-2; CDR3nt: TGTGCCAGCAGCACGACTACCTACCAGTACTTC; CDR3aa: CASSTTTYQYF
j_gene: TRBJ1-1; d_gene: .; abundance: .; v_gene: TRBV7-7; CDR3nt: TGTGCTAGCAGCCCCGGTCCGGGAACTGAAGCTTTCTTT; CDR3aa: CASSPGPGTEAFF
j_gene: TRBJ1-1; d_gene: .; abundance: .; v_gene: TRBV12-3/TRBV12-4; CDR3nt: TGTGCCAGCAGCAATTTCGGGAGGGAAGCTTTCTTT; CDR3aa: CASSNFGREAFF
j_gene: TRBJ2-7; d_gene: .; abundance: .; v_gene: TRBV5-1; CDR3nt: TGCGCCAGCAGCCGAGAGGCGACAGGCTACGAGCAGTACTTC; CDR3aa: CASSREATGYEQYF
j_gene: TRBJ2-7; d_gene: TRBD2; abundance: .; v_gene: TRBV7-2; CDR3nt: TGTGCCAGCAGCCTCCTCGGACTAGCGAGCTACGAGCAGTACTTC; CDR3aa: CASSLLGLASYEQYF
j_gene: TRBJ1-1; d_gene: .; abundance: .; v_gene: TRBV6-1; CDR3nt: TGTGCCAGCTCCGGAGGGAACTTGAACACTGAAGCTTTCTTT; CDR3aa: CASSGGNLNTEAFF
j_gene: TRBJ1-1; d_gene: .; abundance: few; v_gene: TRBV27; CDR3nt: TGTGCCAGCAGTTCCAACCGTGACACTGAAGCTTTCTTT; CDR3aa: CASSSNRDTEAFF
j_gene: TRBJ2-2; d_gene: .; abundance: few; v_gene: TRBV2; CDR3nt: TGTGCCAGCAGCTCCCGCCCCTCTGGGATCGGGGAGCTGTTTTTT; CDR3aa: CASSSRPSGIGELFF
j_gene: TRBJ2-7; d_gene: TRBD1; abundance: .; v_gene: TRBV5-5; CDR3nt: TGTGCCAGCAGCTTGGATGTAGGACAGGGGGCCTACGAGCAGTACTTC; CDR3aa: CASSLDVGQGAYEQYF
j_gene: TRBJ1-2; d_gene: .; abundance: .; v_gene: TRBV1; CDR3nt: TGCACCAGCAGCCAAGATCGAGAATGGCTTTACTATGGCTACACCTTC; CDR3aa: CTSSQDREWLYYGYTF
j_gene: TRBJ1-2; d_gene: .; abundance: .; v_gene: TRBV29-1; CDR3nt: TGCAGCGTTGACGAACAGGCCAACTATGGCTACACCTTC; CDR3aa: CSVDEQANYGYTF
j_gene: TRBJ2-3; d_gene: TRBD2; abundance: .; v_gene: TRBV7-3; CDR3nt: TGTGCCAGCAGCTTAAGCGGGGGGGCCGGCACAGATACGCAGTATTTT; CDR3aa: CASSLSGGAGTDTQYF
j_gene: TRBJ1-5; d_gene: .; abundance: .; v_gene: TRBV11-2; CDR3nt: TGTGCCAGCAGCCCGCTGGGGCAGCATCAGCCCCAGCATTTT; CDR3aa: CASSPLGQHQPQHF
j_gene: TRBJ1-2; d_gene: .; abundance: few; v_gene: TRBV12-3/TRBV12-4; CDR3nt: TGTGCCAGCGGGCAGTATGGCTACACCTTC; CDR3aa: CASGQYGYTF
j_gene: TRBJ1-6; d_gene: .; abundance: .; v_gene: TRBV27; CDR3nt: TGTGCCAGCAGTCCTCTGGGGGATTCACCCCTCCACTTT; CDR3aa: CASSPLGDSPLHF
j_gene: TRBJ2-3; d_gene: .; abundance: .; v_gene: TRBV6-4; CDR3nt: TGTGCCAGCAGTGACAAGCCGGGAGCAGATACGCAGTATTTT; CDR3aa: CASSDKPGADTQYF
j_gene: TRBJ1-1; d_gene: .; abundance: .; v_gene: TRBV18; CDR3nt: TGTGCCAGCTCACCACCGTCCGTGAACACTGAAGCTTTCTTT; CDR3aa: CASSPPSVNTEAFF
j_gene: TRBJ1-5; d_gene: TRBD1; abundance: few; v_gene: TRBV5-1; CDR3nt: TGCGCCAGCAGCCCCGGACAGGGGGCATCTCAGCCCCAGCATTTT; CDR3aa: CASSPGQGASQPQHF